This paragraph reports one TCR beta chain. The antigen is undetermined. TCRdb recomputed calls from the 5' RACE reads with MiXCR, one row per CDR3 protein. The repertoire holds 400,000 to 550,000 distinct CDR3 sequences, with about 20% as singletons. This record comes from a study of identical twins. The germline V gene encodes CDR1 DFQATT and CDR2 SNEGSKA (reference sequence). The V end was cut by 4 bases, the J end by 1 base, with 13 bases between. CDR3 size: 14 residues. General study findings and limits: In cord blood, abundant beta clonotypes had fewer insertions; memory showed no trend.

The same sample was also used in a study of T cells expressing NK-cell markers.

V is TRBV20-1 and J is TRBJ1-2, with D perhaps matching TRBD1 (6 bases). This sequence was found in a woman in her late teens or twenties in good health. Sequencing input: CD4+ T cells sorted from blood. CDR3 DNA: TGCAGTGCTAAGAATTACAGGGATAACTATGGCTACACCTTC. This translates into CSAKNYRDNYGYTF.